This T cell receptor beta chain was retrieved from a study of blood T cells in healthy people across ages. The CDR3 covers 13 residues. CDR1 and CDR2 (germline): LGHNA, YSLEER. A second PCR of roughly 6 to 12 cycles used a sample-barcoded 5' primer and a J-beta primer mix. TCRdb re-derived calls from the 5' RACE reads in MiXCR, one entry per CDR3 protein. The table has about 760,000 distinct CDR3 sequences, roughly 25% seen once. The sample also formed part of further work on T cells of mothers and their children.

Material: blood. The chain recombines TRBV4-3 with TRBJ2-5; TRBD2 matches 10 bases. The DNA end lines up better with TRBJ2-1; the J call may be wrong. This TCR came from a boy aged 5 to 17 in good health. The CDR3 region is CASSLEGLAEQFF. The CDR3 coding sequence is TGCGCCAGCAGCCTAGAGGGACTAGCGGAGCAGTTCTTC.